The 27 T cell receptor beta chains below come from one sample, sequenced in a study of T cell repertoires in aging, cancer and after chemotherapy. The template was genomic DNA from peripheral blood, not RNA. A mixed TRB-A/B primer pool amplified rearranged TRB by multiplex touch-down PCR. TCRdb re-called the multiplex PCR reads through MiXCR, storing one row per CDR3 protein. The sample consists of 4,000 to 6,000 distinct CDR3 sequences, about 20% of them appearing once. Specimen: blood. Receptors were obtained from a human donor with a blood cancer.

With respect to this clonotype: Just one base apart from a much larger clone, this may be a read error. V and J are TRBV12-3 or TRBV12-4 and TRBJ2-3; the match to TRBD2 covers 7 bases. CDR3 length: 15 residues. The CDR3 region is CVSSRGVRYSDTQYF. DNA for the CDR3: TGTGTCAGCAGCCGGGGGGTGCGTTACTCGGATACGCAGTATTTT.

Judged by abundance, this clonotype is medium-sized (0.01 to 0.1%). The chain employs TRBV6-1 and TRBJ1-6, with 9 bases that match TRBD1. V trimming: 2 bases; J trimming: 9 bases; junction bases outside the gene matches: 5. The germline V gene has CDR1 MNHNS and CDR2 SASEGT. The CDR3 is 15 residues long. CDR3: CASSERGQGSSPLHF. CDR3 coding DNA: TGTGCCAGCAGTGAAAGGGGACAGGGTAGTTCACCCCTCCACTTT.

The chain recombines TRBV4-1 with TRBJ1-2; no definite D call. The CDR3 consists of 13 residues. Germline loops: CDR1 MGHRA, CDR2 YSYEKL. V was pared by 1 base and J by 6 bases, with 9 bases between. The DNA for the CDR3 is TGCGCCAGCAGCCAAGCCATTCGGGATGGCTACACCTTC. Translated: CASSQAIRDGYTF.

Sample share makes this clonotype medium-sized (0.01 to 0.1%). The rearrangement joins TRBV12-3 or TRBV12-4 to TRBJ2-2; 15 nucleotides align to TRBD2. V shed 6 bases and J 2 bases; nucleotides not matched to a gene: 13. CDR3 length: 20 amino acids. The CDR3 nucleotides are TGTGCCAGCAGAACAGGACTAGCGGGGGGGTATTTAGCAAACACCGGGGAGCTGTTTTTT. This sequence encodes CASRTGLAGGYLANTGELFF.

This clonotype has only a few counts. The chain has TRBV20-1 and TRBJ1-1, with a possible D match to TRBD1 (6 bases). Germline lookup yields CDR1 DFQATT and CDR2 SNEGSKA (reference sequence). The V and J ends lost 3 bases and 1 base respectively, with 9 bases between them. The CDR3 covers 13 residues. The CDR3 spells CSASRTENTEAFF. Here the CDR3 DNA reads TGCAGTGCTAGTAGGACAGAGAACACTGAAGCTTTCTTT.

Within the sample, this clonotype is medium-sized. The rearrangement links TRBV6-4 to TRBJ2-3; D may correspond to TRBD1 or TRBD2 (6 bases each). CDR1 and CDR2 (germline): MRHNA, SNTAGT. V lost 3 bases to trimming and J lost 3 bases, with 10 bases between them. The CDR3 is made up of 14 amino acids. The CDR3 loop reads CASSEGGQTDTQYF. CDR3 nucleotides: TGTGCCAGCAGTGAAGGGGGGCAAACAGATACGCAGTATTTT.

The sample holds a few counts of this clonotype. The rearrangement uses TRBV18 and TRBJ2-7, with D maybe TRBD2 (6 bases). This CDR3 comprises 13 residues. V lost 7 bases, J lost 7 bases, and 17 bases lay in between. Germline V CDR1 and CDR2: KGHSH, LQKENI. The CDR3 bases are TGTGCCAGCTTGCTAAAACGGGCGGGGGAGCAGTACTTC. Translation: CASLLKRAGEQYF.

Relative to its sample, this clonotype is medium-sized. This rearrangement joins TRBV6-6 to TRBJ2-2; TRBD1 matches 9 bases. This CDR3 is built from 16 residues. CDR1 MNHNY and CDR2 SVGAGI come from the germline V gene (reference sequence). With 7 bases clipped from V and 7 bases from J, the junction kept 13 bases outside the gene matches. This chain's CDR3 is CASINKQGAQGGELFF. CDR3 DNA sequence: TGTGCCAGCATCAACAAACAGGGGGCTCAGGGCGGGGAGCTGTTTTTT.

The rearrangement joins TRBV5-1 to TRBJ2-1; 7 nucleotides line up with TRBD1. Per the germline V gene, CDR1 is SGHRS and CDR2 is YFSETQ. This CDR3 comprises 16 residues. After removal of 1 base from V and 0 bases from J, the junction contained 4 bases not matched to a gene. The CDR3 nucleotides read TGCGCCAGCAGCTTGCTAGGGGGCCGCTCCTACAATGAGCAGTTCTTC. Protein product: CASSLLGGRSYNEQFF.

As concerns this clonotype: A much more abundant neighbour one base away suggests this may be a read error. The CDR3 spells CASVFPSSPCEQYF. The CDR3 bases are TGTGCCAGCGTCTTCCCATCCTCACCCTGCGAGCAGTACTTC. The V gene is TRBV6-6, the J gene TRBJ2-7, with unresolved D. This CDR3 spans 14 amino acids. V was clipped by 8 bases and J by 6 bases, with 20 bases between them. CDR1 MNHNY and CDR2 SVGAGI come from the germline V gene (reference sequence).

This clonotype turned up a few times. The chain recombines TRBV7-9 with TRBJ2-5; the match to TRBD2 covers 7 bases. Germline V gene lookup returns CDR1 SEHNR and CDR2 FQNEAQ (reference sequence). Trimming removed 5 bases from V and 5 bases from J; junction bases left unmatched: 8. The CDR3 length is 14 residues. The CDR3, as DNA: TGTGCCAGCAGCCCACCCGGAGCGGGGGAGACCCAGTACTTC. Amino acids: CASSPPGAGETQYF.

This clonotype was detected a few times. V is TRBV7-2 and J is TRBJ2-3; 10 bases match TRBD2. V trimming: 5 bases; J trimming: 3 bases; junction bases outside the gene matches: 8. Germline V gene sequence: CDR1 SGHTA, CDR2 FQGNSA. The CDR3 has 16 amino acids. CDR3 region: CASSPQGAGGTDTQYF. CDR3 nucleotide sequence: TGTGCCAGCAGCCCCCAGGGAGCGGGGGGGACAGATACGCAGTATTTT.

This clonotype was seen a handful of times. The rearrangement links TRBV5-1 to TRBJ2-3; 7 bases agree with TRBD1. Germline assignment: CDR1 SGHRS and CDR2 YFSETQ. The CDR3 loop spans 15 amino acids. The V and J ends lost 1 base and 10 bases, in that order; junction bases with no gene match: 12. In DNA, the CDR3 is TGCGCCAGCAGCTTGATCTTTACAGGGGAGTTCCCGCAGTATTTT. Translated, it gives CASSLIFTGEFPQYF.

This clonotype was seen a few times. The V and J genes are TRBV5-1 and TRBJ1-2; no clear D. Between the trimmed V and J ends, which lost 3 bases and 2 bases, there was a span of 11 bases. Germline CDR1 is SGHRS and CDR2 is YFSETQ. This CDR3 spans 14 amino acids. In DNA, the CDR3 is TGCGCCAGCAGCTCACTGGGCTTAAACTATGGCTACACCTTC. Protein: CASSSLGLNYGYTF.

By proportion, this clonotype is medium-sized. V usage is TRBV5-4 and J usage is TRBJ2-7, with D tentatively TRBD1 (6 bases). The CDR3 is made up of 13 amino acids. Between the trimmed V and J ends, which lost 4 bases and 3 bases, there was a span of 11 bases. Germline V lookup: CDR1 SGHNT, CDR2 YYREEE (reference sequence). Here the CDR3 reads CASSVGQSYEQYF. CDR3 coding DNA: TGTGCCAGCAGCGTCGGACAGAGCTACGAGCAGTACTTC.

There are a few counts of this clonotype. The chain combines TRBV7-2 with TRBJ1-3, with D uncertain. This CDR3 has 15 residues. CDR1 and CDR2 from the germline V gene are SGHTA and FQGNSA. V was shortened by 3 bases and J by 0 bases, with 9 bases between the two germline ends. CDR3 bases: TGTGCCAGCAGCTTGGCAGACCTCTCTGGAAACACCATATATTTT. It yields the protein CASSLADLSGNTIYF.

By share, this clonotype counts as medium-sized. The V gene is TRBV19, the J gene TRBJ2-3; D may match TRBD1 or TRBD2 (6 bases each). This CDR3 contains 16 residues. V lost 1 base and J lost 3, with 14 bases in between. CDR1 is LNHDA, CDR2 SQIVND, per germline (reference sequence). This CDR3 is CASSIGRQGRTDTQYF. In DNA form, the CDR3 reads TGTGCCAGTAGTATAGGGAGGCAGGGGAGGACAGATACGCAGTATTTT.

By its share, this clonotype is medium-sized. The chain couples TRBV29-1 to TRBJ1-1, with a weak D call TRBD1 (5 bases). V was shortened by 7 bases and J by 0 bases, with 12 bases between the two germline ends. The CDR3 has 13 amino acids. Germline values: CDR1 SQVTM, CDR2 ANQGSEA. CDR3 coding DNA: TGCAGCGGTGAGGGGCGGGTGAACACTGAAGCTTTCTTT. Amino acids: CSGEGRVNTEAFF.

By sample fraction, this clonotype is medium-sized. Here the CDR3 DNA reads TGTGCCAGCAGCCCACAACCGGGCGGCCATCAGCCCCAGCATTTT. As protein: CASSPQPGGHQPQHF. This chain uses TRBV5-4 with TRBJ1-5; no clear D gene. Trimming cost V 4 bases and J 5 bases, with 16 bases left between them. The CDR3 contains 15 residues. CDR1 and CDR2 (germline): SGHNT, YYREEE (reference sequence).

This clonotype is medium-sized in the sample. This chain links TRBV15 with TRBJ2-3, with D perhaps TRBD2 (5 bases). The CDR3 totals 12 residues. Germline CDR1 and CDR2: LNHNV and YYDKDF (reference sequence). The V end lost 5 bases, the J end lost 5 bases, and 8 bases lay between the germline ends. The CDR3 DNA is TGTGCCACCAGCCCACTAGGAGATACGCAGTATTTT. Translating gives CATSPLGDTQYF.

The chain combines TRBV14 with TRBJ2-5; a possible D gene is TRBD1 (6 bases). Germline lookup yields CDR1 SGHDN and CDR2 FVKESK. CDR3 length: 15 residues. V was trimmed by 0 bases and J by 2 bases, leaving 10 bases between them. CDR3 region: CASSQDRQGQETQYF. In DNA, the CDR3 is TGTGCCAGCAGCCAAGATCGCCAGGGGCAAGAGACCCAGTACTTC. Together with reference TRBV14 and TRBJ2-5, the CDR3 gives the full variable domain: EAGVTQFPSHSVIEKGQTVTLRCDPISGHDNLYWYRRVMGKEIKFLLHFVKESKQDESGMPNNRFLAERTGGTYSTLKVQPAELEDSGVYFCASSQDRQGQETQYFGPGTRLLVL.

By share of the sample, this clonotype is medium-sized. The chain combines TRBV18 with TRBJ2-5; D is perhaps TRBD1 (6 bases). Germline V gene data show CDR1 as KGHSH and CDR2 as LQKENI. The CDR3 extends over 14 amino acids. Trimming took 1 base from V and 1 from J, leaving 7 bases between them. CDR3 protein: CASSPRGGQETQYF. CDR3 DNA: TGTGCCAGCTCACCACGAGGGGGCCAAGAGACCCAGTACTTC.

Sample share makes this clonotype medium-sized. This chain's CDR3 is CASSRRQGPPLHF. For the CDR3, the DNA is TGTGCCAGCAGCCGCCGACAGGGACCACCCCTCCACTTT. This chain joins TRBV13 and TRBJ1-6; 7 positions agree with TRBD1. The CDR3 runs to 13 residues. With V trimmed by 5 bases and J by 11 bases, 6 bases remained unmatched. Looked up from germline, CDR1 is PRHDT and CDR2 is FYEKMQ (reference sequence).

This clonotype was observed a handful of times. The CDR3 here is CSARDTNSNQPQHF. The CDR3 DNA sequence: TGCAGTGCTAGGGACACCAATAGCAATCAGCCCCAGCATTTT. V gene TRBV20-1 combines with J gene TRBJ1-5; maybe TRBD1 (5 bases). CDR3 length: 14 residues. The V gene's germline CDR1 is DFQATT and CDR2 SNEGSKA (reference sequence). The V gene lost 3 bases and the J gene lost 0 bases, with 9 bases spanning the gap.

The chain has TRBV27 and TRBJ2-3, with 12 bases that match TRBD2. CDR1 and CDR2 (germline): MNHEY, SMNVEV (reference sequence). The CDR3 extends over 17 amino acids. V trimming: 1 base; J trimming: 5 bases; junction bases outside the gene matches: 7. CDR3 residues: CASSLWSSGGAKDTQYF. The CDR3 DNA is TGTGCCAGCAGTTTATGGTCTAGCGGGGGGGCGAAAGATACGCAGTATTTT.

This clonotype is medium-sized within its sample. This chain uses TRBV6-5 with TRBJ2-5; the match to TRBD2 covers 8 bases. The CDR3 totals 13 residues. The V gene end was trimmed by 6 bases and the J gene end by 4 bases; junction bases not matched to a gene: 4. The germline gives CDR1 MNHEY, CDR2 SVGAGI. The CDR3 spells CASSQREGETQYF. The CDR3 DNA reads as TGTGCCAGCAGCCAACGGGAGGGAGAGACCCAGTACTTC.

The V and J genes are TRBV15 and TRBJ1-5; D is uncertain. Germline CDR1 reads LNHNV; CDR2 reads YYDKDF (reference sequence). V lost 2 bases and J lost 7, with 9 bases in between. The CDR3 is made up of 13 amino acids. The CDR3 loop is CATSRQTGQPQHF. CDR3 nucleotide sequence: TGTGCCACCAGCAGACAGACCGGGCAGCCCCAGCATTTT.